This TCR beta chain was sequenced during a study of blood T cell repertoires in COVID-19. Study-wide background: Some COVID-19 samples were acute and others convalescent; all came from the United States, Italy and Spain. Sample material is recorded as cDNA or gDNA derived from T cells, B-cell-depleted T cells, or PBMCs.

CDR1 is MNHEY and CDR2 is SVGAGI in the germline V gene. This CDR3 is 13 amino acids long. V lost 4 bases to trimming and J lost 6 bases; unmatched junction nucleotides: 0. Study processing details: Amplifying reference gene primers gave estimates of nucleated cell counts. Generated by immunoSEQ multiplex PCR, the TCRdb table keeps only in-frame clones and is missing some. That table supplies the V and J calls and clone size; D and trimming were determined from the DNA. There are 55,000 to 75,000 clones in the sample; 70% to 85% occur only once, and about a third lies in the top ten. The TCR was taken from a woman in her 70s with acute or convalescent COVID-19. The rearrangement uses TRBV6-5 and TRBJ1-2, with 12 bases identical to TRBD1. The material sequenced was peripheral blood. In DNA, the CDR3 is TGTGCCAGCAGTTGGGACAGGGGGCATGGCTACACCTTC. Its translation: CASSWDRGHGYTF.